By sample fraction, the clone carrying this TCR beta chain is medium-sized. Antigen: not known. The data originate from a study of spatial heterogeneity in lung cancer. TCRdb reanalysed the 5' RACE reads using MiXCR and keeps one entry per CDR3 protein. The sample holds approximately 10,000 distinct CDR3 sequences, 5.5% to 7% seen once. The time point is: sample taken at primary tumor resection. Tumor, nontumor lung or frozen PBMC supplied whole RNA, sequenced without sorting. Notes on the study in general: In tumors, expanded intratumoral alpha and beta TCR counts tracked mutation counts. The recorded estimate of tumor T cell coverage is 6% to 9% for alpha chains and 13% for beta chains.

The sequenced sample was lung tumor tissue, obtained at surgery. The receptor was derived from a female donor with early-stage non-small cell lung cancer.

In nucleotides, the CDR3 is TGCAGTGCTAGAGAACAGGGGAATTCACCCCTCCACTTT. It is translated as CSAREQGNSPLHF. This chain connects TRBV20-1 to TRBJ1-6; 7 bases align to TRBD1. Germline values: CDR1 DFQATT, CDR2 SNEGSKA (reference sequence). This CDR3 has 13 residues. J lost 7 bases, V lost 0 bases, and 0 bases had no gene match.